This T cell receptor beta chain was captured by sequencing in a study of blood T cells in healthy people across ages. The study's findings and limits: Diversity was higher, and naive CD4+ cells more numerous, in long-lived donors than in aged donors.

For the second PCR, which ran for 7 to 11 cycles, a sample-barcoded 5' primer and a J-beta primer mix were used. MiXCR was run by TCRdb on the 5' RACE reads, yielding one entry per CDR3 protein. The repertoire includes approximately 1.5 million distinct CDR3 sequences, about 35% of them detected once, and about 11% sits in the top ten. Germline-derived CDR1 and CDR2 are GTSNPN and SVGIG (reference sequence). The CDR3 length is 17 residues. The V and J ends lost 3 bases and 0 bases, in that order; junction bases with no gene match: 11. This clonotype occurred once. Its antigen remains unidentified. The clonotype was recovered from a woman aged 25 to 45 in good health. The sequencing sample was made of blood. This chain joins TRBV30 and TRBJ2-7; 10 bases fit TRBD2. The CDR3, as DNA: TGTGCCTGGAGCGTAGAAGGGCCTAGCGGGAGCTCCTACGAGCAGTACTTC. Amino acid sequence: CAWSVEGPSGSSYEQYF.